Below are 9 T cell receptor beta chains sequenced from a single sample in a study of Graves' ophthalmopathy and Graves' hyperthyroidism. The TCR beta CDR3 regions underwent amplification from RNA transcripts. Second-round multiplex PCR came after first-round RT-PCR with HTBI primers. Each CDR3 protein is one row after TCRdb ran MiXCR on the multiplex PCR reads. The sample carries about 220,000 distinct CDR3 sequences, 20% to 25% recorded once. Sequences were obtained from peripheral blood. All receptors come from a woman aged 50 to 60 with Graves' ophthalmopathy.

This clonotype was seen repeatedly, ten times or more. This chain joins TRBV6-1 and TRBJ2-7; 8 bases are a match to TRBD1. CDR3 length equals 18 residues. V shed 1 base and J 7 bases; nucleotides not matched to a gene: 18. Germline assignment: CDR1 MNHNS and CDR2 SASEGT. The CDR3 coding sequence is TGTGCCAGCAGTGAAGAGGGATTGGGGACAGGCCTTTTTAGGGAGCAGTACTTC. Amino acids: CASSEEGLGTGLFREQYF.

This clonotype was seen ten or more times. The CDR3: CSAAGRAQETQYF. CDR3 in DNA: TGCAGCGCCGCCGGACGGGCACAAGAGACCCAGTACTTC. V gene TRBV29-1 combines with J gene TRBJ2-5, with D unclear. This CDR3 is 13 amino acids long. The germline V gene has CDR1 SQVTM and CDR2 ANQGSEA. V was cut by 7 bases and J by 2 bases, with 14 bases left in between.

This clonotype has at least ten counts. The V gene is TRBV6-1, the J gene TRBJ1-3; no firm D call. Trimming took off 4 bases at V and 2 bases at J, with 3 bases between the two ends. The CDR3 length is 12 residues. CDR1 MNHNS and CDR2 SASEGT come from the germline V gene. CDR3 region: CASSVTGNTIYF. CDR3 DNA: TGTGCCAGCAGTGTGACTGGAAACACCATATATTTT.

The CDR3 DNA reads TGTGCCAGCAAAAACTTAGAGACCCAGTACTTC. As protein: CASKNLETQYF. The rearrangement links TRBV2 to TRBJ2-5; no firm D call. V lost 7 bases and J lost 4, with 7 bases in between. The CDR3 length is 11 residues. The V gene's germline CDR1 is SNHLY and CDR2 FYNNEI.

Worth noting for this clonotype: This is likely a read error, given that the CDR3 carries no conserved phenylalanine or tryptophan at its end. This chain uses TRBV7-8 with TRBJ2-7; possibly TRBD2 for D (5 bases). Looked up from germline, CDR1 is SGHVS and CDR2 is FQNEAQ. The CDR3 consists of 13 residues. The CDR3 DNA sequence: TGCGCCAGCAGCTTGGGAAACGGGGTCGAGCAGTACCTC. It yields the protein CASSLGNGVEQYL.

The count of this clonotype is one. The gene calls are TRBV28 and TRBJ1-1; 7 nucleotides agree with TRBD1. The CDR3 extends over 15 amino acids. Germline values: CDR1 MDHEN, CDR2 SYDVKM. The trim removed 1 base at V and 1 base at J, leaving 3 bases unmatched. The CDR3 DNA is TGTGCCAGCAGTTTATCAGGGGGTGGGAACACTGAAGCTTTCTTT. Translation: CASSLSGGGNTEAFF.

This clonotype was recorded many times. The V call is TRBV28, the J call TRBJ1-1; possible D gene TRBD1, 6 bases. The ends were cut back, 5 bases at V and 1 base at J, with 14 bases in the middle. Germline loops: CDR1 MDHEN, CDR2 SYDVKM. The CDR3 spans 15 residues. CDR3 loop: CASSPQGRGNTEAFF. For the CDR3, the DNA is TGTGCCAGCAGTCCCCAGGGGCGGGGGAACACTGAAGCTTTCTTT.

This clonotype was seen at least ten times. CDR3 sequence: CASRWVEKNTEAFF. The DNA of the CDR3 is TGTGCCAGTAGATGGGTAGAAAAGAACACTGAAGCTTTCTTT. The chain combines TRBV19 with TRBJ1-1; D remains unclear. Germline V gene sequence: CDR1 LNHDA, CDR2 SQIVND (reference sequence). This CDR3 is built from 14 residues. V dropped 6 bases and J dropped 1 base, with 12 bases sitting between them.

The J gene is TRBJ1-2, the V gene TRBV5-6, with 7 bases identical to TRBD1. The V gene's germline CDR1 is SGHDT and CDR2 YYEEEE. The V segment lost 10 bases and the J segment 2 bases; nucleotides outside the gene matches: 14. This CDR3 contains 15 residues. The CDR3, as DNA: TGTGCCTGGAGTCCCCCCGGGACAGCAAACTATGGCTACACCTTC. It is translated as CAWSPPGTANYGYTF.